This T cell receptor (beta chain) appears in the sequencing data of a study of immune aging and cytomegalovirus after organ transplant (dated by TCRdb to the early 2020s). Background for the entire study: Three-drug immunosuppression with prednisone, tacrolimus, and mycophenolate was given to all transplant recipients.

The germline V gene (reference sequence) gives CDR1 as DFQATT and CDR2 as SNEGSKA. V and J are trimmed by 5 bases and 1 base, and the gene matches miss 14 bases of the junction. CDR3 length: 16 amino acids, cysteine to phenylalanine. Solely the CDR3 DNA is kept, with 48 bases framed from the first base. The study at large found these results: Following viremia, cells with an aged phenotype rose post-transplant no matter the clone size, with the increase showing up earlier in large clones (days 200-264) than in small clones. A larger share of large clones was made up of TEMRA cells, and in the seven largest clones (about 2,000 cells) aged and TEMRA cells were gained while TCM cells were lost. Because CD57 was not measured in the sequencing data, a conservative gene-based aging definition was used instead.

This specimen's time point label, interpreted: five sample-tagged time points from pre-transplant (day -1) to day 368 post-transplant, pooled. Thawed PBMC were stimulated with a CMV IE-1 overlapping peptide library for over ten hours, with no transport inhibitors added. After thawing, cells were rested overnight and were then stimulated in R10 medium with CD28/CD49d costimulation. The IE-1 peptide library was composed of 15-amino-acid peptides with overlaps of 11 amino acids. Samples from each time point were barcoded using BD Single-Cell Multiplexing Kit Sample Tags, then pooled and stained with oligo-conjugated anti-CD45RA and sorting antibodies. A BD FACSAria III was used to sort CMV-responsive CD8+CD137+ and CD4+CD154+ T cells at 4-way purity. Blood was drawn into EDTA vacutainers and was processed by Ficoll gradient within 1-24 hours. The method was single-cell sequencing. The run used an Illumina NovaSeq 6000. The BD Rhapsody Targeted mRNA and AbSeq Reagent Kit, in a microwell format, was used for cell capture and library preparation. Libraries covered TCR, sample tags, AbSeq, and targeted mRNA from the Human T-Cell Expression Panel plus custom TOX and TOX2 primers. Libraries were sequenced on an Illumina NovaSeq. On the study's bioinformatics: The analysis covered around 10,000 cells in total, of which 6,500 to 8,000 were CD8 T cells and a few thousand were CD8 T cells with an identifiable TCR CDR3. On the Seven Bridges Genomics platform, raw data were run through the BD Rhapsody Targeted Analysis Pipeline with V(D)J processing. SeqGeq 1.6.0 was used for quality control, Sample Tag demultiplexing with Lex-BDSMK, clone identification with VDJ Explorer, and Seurat clustering. A clone was considered non-expanded if it made up <1% of CD8 T cells, and considered a clonal expansion if it made up >2.5% of the sample. In TCRdb, the public reads were trimmed at Q25 with fastp and aligned with MiXCR, with productive beta chains retained. Rows matching on CDR3 protein sequence are summarized as one entry with the most common DNA and genes. The V and J calls reflect TCRdb's pipeline rather than the authors' work. The sample includes tens of thousands of distinct CDR3 sequences, with 36% observed a single time. The ten largest make up 20% to 30% of the sample.

On this clonotype: Its antigen specificity is not known. Base qualities are not recorded, but no much larger clone differs from it by a single base.

The TCR was taken from a female donor who had a heart transplant and CMV viremia. Sequences were derived from CMV peptide-activated CD4+ and CD8+ T cells sorted from blood, sampled at five time points, pooled. The cell subset or site label on this specimen signifies: sorted CD8+CD137+ and CD4+CD154+ T cells after roughly 13 h CMV IE-1 peptide stimulation. This chain is built from TRBV20-1 and TRBJ2-7; 7 junctional bases match TRBD2. The DNA reads TGCAGTGCTCAAGAGGGTGCTAGCGGCTTGTCCTACGAGCAGTACTTC. This gives the protein CSAQEGASGLSYEQYF.